The rows below give T cell receptor beta chains drawn from one sample of a study of response to subunit inactivated influenza vaccine. TCRdb independently ran MiXCR on the RT-PCR reads; one entry per CDR3 protein. Here the sample spans about 480,000 distinct CDR3 sequences, 10% to 15% being singletons. The starting material was PBMCs from blood, obtained 35 to 45 days after vaccination. The receptors were gathered from a man aged 50-59 years who received an inactivated influenza vaccine. Each CDR3 is given with its conserved first and last residue. A D gene is named only where the DNA matches it firmly. Clone sizes are given selectively: once, few, many, or a class where the clone is expanded.

length	V	D	J	size	CDR3	DNA
16	TRBV5-1	TRBD2	TRBJ2-7	many	CASSPLTSGGRYEQYF	TGCGCCAGCAGTCCTCTAACTAGCGGGGGACGGTACGAGCAGTACTTC
13	TRBV10-3	TRBD1	TRBJ2-1	-	CAISVGQGTEQFF	TGTGCCATCAGTGTCGGACAGGGTACTGAGCAGTTCTTC
14	TRBV6-1	TRBD1	TRBJ1-2	few	CASRRQGPSYGYTF	TGTGCCAGCAGGAGACAGGGCCCCTCCTATGGCTACACCTTC
17	TRBV9	-	TRBJ2-7	-	CASSVGAGSYLSYEQYF	TGTGCCAGCAGCGTAGGGGCCGGATCCTATTTATCCTACGAGCAGTACTTC
14	TRBV6-1	-	TRBJ2-2	-	CASRRKQNTGELLF	TGTGCCAGCAGGCGAAAACAGAACACCGGGGAGCTGCTTTTT
13	TRBV10-3	-	TRBJ1-1	few	CAISLEVGTEAFF	TGTGCCATCAGCTTAGAGGTGGGCACTGAAGCTTTCTTT
14	TRBV9	-	TRBJ1-2	-	CASSSAGGSFGYTF	TGTGCCAGCAGCTCAGCGGGGGGTTCATTTGGCTACACCTTC
16	TRBV27	TRBD1	TRBJ2-7	few	CASRGSGTGGTYEQYF	TGTGCCAGCAGAGGCTCCGGGACAGGGGGAACCTACGAGCAGTACTTC
15	TRBV10-3	TRBD2	TRBJ2-1	-	CAISISGRTYNEQFF	TGTGCCATCAGTATTAGCGGGAGAACATACAATGAGCAGTTCTTC
13	TRBV7-2	-	TRBJ2-5	few	CASNQGAGETQYF	TGTGCCAGCAACCAGGGAGCAGGGGAGACCCAGTACTTC
15	TRBV10-3	TRBD1	TRBJ1-4	few	CAISDAGTANEKLFF	TGTGCCATCAGTGATGCCGGGACAGCTAATGAAAAACTGTTTTTT
13	TRBV20-1	-	TRBJ2-7	-	CSPLDPVGYEQYF	TGCAGTCCCCTCGACCCGGTGGGCTACGAGCAGTACTTC
16	TRBV6-1	TRBD1	TRBJ1-6	-	CASKADRGRRNSPLHF	TGTGCCAGCAAAGCCGACAGGGGGCGAAGGAATTCACCCCTCCACTTT
14	TRBV24-1	-	TRBJ2-1	-	CATSDPLRDNEQFF	TGTGCCACCAGTGACCCTCTGCGCGACAATGAGCAGTTCTTC
14	TRBV10-2	-	TRBJ2-7	-	CASRYSGQGYEQYF	TGCGCCAGCAGATACTCAGGCCAGGGCTACGAGCAGTACTTC
12	TRBV29-1	TRBD1	TRBJ2-7	many	CSAGTGRYEQYF	TGCAGCGCCGGGACAGGGCGTTACGAGCAGTACTTC
15	TRBV20-1	-	TRBJ2-1	many	CSARDLSSVYNEQFF	TGCAGTGCTAGAGATCTTTCTAGCGTCTACAATGAGCAGTTCTTC
15	TRBV12-3/TRBV12-4	-	TRBJ2-7	few	CASSFGWGETYEQYF	TGTGCCAGCAGTTTTGGTTGGGGAGAAACCTACGAGCAGTACTTC
14	TRBV11-1	-	TRBJ2-7	-	CASSLGTGPYEHYF	TGTGCCAGCAGCTTAGGAACAGGACCCTACGAGCATTACTTC
16	TRBV28	-	TRBJ2-3	-	CASRDSAGASTDTQYF	TGTGCCAGCAGGGACAGCGCAGGAGCAAGCACAGATACGCAGTATTTT
16	TRBV7-9	-	TRBJ2-6	-	CASSLSWWAGANVLTF	TGTGCCAGCAGCTTATCTTGGTGGGCTGGGGCCAACGTCCTGACTTTC
15	TRBV6-1	TRBD1	TRBJ1-5	many	CASSKSGGIVQPQHF	TGTGCCAGCAGTAAATCAGGGGGCATTGTTCAGCCCCAGCATTTT
15	TRBV20-1	TRBD2	TRBJ2-1	few	CSARGGGGPTSEQFF	TGCAGTGCTAGAGGCGGCGGGGGGCCTACAAGTGAGCAGTTCTTC
11	TRBV29-1	TRBD1	TRBJ1-2	few	CSVRQGGGYTF	TGCAGCGTCCGACAGGGAGGAGGCTACACCTTC
18	TRBV12-3/TRBV12-4	TRBD2	TRBJ2-2	-	CASSPNAGEGTNTGELFF	TGTGCCAGCAGTCCAAACGCCGGGGAGGGAACGAACACCGGGGAGCTGTTTTTT
18	TRBV7-3	TRBD2	TRBJ2-1	once	CASSVFGAGGIGGNEQFF	TGTGCCAGCAGCGTCTTTGGGGCGGGAGGGATTGGGGGCAATGAGCAGTTCTTC
18	TRBV27	TRBD1	TRBJ2-4	-	CASRTGTGVNLAKNIQYF	TGTGCCAGCCGAACCGGGACAGGGGTGAACTTAGCCAAAAACATTCAGTACTTC
11	TRBV20-1	-	TRBJ2-1	many	CSARGGNEQFF	TGCAGTGCTAGAGGAGGGAATGAGCAGTTCTTC
17	TRBV11-2	TRBD2	TRBJ2-1	many	CASSGATSGTGYNEQFF	TGTGCCAGCAGCGGCGCGACTAGCGGGACTGGGTACAATGAGCAGTTCTTC
14	TRBV7-2	TRBD1	TRBJ2-3	many	CASRRDRVVDTQYF	TGTGCCAGCAGACGGGACAGGGTCGTAGATACGCAGTATTTT
12	TRBV29-1	-	TRBJ2-4	many	CSVEVGKNIQYF	TGCAGCGTTGAAGTCGGGAAAAACATTCAGTACTTC
15	TRBV7-2	-	TRBJ1-1	-	CASRRRGGMNTEAFF	TGTGCCAGCAGACGAAGGGGGGGTATGAACACTGAAGCTTTCTTT
12	TRBV7-2	-	TRBJ2-1	many	CASSYRELEQFF	TGTGCCAGCAGCTACCGGGAATTGGAGCAGTTCTTC
13	TRBV12-3/TRBV12-4	TRBD1	TRBJ1-1	many	CASGGTGGTEAFF	TGTGCCAGCGGAGGGACAGGGGGCACTGAAGCTTTCTTT
12	TRBV12-3/TRBV12-4	-	TRBJ1-2	many	CASSLLDYGYTF	TGTGCCAGCAGTTTGCTTGACTATGGCTACACCTTC
15	TRBV3-1	TRBD2	TRBJ2-5	few	CASSQHGTTQETQYF	TGTGCCAGCAGCCAACACGGGACTACTCAAGAGACCCAGTACTTC
15	TRBV12-3/TRBV12-4	-	TRBJ2-7	-	CASSPAPISSYEQYF	TGTGCCAGCAGTCCCGCCCCGATAAGCTCCTACGAGCAGTACTTC
15	TRBV13	TRBD1	TRBJ2-5	-	CASRDRDRGQETQYF	TGTGCCAGCAGAGACCGGGACAGGGGGCAGGAGACCCAGTACTTC
15	TRBV11-2	-	TRBJ2-1	-	CASSLGTRGYNEQFF	TGTGCCAGCAGCTTGGGGACCCGGGGCTACAATGAGCAGTTCTTC
12	TRBV12-3/TRBV12-4	TRBD1	TRBJ2-1	-	CASSAGGIEQFF	TGTGCCAGCAGTGCAGGGGGTATTGAGCAGTTCTTC
15	TRBV5-5	-	TRBJ1-6	-	CASNLQGTYNSPLHF	TGTGCCAGCAATCTCCAGGGCACATATAATTCACCCCTCCACTTT
16	TRBV15	-	TRBJ1-6	-	CATSRALGEPNSPLHF	TGTGCCACCAGCAGAGCGTTAGGAGAACCTAATTCACCCCTCCACTTT
12	TRBV3-1	-	TRBJ2-3	-	CASSQASDTQYF	TGTGCCAGCAGCCAAGCGTCAGATACGCAGTATTTT
13	TRBV12-3/TRBV12-4	-	TRBJ1-5	few	CASSLAAYQPQHF	TGTGCCAGCAGTTTAGCAGCATATCAGCCCCAGCATTTT
18	TRBV6-2/TRBV6-3	-	TRBJ1-1	few	CASSYPPTGRPLNTEAFF	TGTGCCAGCAGTTACCCACCGACAGGTCGTCCCCTGAACACTGAAGCTTTCTTT
15	TRBV4-3	TRBD1	TRBJ2-4	few	CASSQEVRQGDIQYF	TGCGCCAGCAGCCAGGAAGTCCGACAGGGGGACATTCAGTACTTC
14	TRBV12-3/TRBV12-4	-	TRBJ2-5	-	CASTLSLRQETQYF	TGTGCCAGCACCTTGAGTCTCCGGCAAGAGACCCAGTACTTC
14	TRBV5-1	-	TRBJ2-2	-	CASRGGYQTGELFF	TGCGCCAGCCGTGGAGGGTACCAAACCGGGGAGCTGTTTTTT
13	TRBV12-3/TRBV12-4	TRBD1	TRBJ1-1	medium-sized	CASSSLGQGKAFF	TGTGCCAGCAGCTCCTTAGGACAGGGGAAGGCTTTCTTT
14	TRBV27	-	TRBJ2-7	few	CASSFGGKGYEQYF	TGTGCCAGCAGTTTCGGTGGGAAAGGCTACGAGCAGTACTTC
11	TRBV11-2	-	TRBJ2-4	once	CASSPLSEAYF	TGTGCCAGCAGCCCACTCTCGGAAGCCTACTTC
14	TRBV3-1	-	TRBJ2-7	many	CASSLGPDRYEQYF	TGTGCCAGCAGCCTCGGACCTGACAGATACGAGCAGTACTTC
16	TRBV12-3/TRBV12-4	-	TRBJ2-2	-	CASSFRSGGHTGELFF	TGTGCCAGCAGTTTTAGGAGCGGTGGGCACACCGGGGAGCTGTTTTTT
16	TRBV20-1	-	TRBJ2-7	-	CSARHIPGSMVNEQYF	TGCAGTGCTAGACACATTCCCGGGAGTATGGTAAACGAGCAGTACTTC
16	TRBV12-3/TRBV12-4	-	TRBJ1-1	-	CASSSLRQPVNTEAFF	TGTGCCAGCAGCTCACTTCGGCAGCCCGTGAACACTGAAGCTTTCTTT